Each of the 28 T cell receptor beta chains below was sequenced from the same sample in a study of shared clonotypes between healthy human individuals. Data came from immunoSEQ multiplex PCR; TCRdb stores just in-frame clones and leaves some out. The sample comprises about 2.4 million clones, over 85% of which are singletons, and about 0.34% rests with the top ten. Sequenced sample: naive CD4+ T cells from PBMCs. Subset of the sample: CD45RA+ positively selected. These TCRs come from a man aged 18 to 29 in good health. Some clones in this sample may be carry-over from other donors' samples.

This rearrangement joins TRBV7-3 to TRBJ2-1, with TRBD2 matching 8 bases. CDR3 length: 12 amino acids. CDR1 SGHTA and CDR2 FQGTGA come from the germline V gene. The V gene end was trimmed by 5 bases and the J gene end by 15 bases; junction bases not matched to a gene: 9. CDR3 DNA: TGTGCCAGCAGCCCGTCCGGGACTAGTCTGTTCTTC. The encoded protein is CASSPSGTSLFF.

Written as DNA, the CDR3 is TGTGCCAGCAGCTTAGGGACAGGGGGAGAAGAGACCCAGTACTTC. Its protein product is CASSLGTGGEETQYF. The chain has TRBV11-3 and TRBJ2-5, with TRBD1 matching over 10 bases. CDR1 is SGHNT and CDR2 is YENEEA in the germline V gene. The V segment lost 1 base and the J segment 3 bases; nucleotides outside the gene matches: 2. The CDR3 extends over 15 amino acids.

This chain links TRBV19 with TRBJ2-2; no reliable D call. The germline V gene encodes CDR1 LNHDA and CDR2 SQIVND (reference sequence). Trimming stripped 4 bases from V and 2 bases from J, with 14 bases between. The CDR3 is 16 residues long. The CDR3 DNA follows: TGTGCCAGTAGTACCCCCTTTAAGAGAAACACCGGGGAGCTGTTTTTT. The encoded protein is CASSTPFKRNTGELFF.

Here the CDR3 DNA reads TGTGCCACCAGCATAGGAGTGTGGTACGAGCAGTACTTC. Translated, it gives CATSIGVWYEQYF. This chain uses TRBV15 with TRBJ2-7; no reliable D call. Trimming cost V 4 bases and J 4 bases, with 11 bases left between them. The CDR3 has 13 residues. Germline-derived CDR1 and CDR2 are LNHNV and YYDKDF (reference sequence). The full variable domain, completed using reference TRBV15 and TRBJ2-7, is DAMVIQNPRYQVTQFGKPVTLSCSQTLNHNVMYWYQQKSSQAPKLLFHYYDKDFNNEADTPDNFQSRRPNTSFCFLDIRSPGLGDTAMYLCATSIGVWYEQYFGPGTRLTVT.

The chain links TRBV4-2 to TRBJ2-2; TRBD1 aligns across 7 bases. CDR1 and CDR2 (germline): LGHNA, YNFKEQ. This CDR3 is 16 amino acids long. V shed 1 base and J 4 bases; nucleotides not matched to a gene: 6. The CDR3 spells CASSQVGGPSTGELFF. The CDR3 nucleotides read TGTGCCAGCAGCCAAGTAGGGGGCCCGAGCACCGGGGAGCTGTTTTTT.

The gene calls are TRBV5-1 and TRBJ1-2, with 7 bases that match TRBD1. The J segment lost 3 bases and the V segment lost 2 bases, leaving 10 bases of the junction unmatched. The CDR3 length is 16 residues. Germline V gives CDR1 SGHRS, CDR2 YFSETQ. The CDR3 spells CASSFMTGTLDYGYTF. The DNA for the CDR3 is TGCGCCAGCAGCTTCATGACAGGGACTCTGGACTATGGCTACACCTTC.

CDR3 loop: CASSPGGSSTGELFF. The CDR3, as DNA: TGTGCCAGCTCACCAGGGGGGAGCAGCACCGGGGAGCTGTTTTTT. V gene TRBV18 combines with J gene TRBJ2-2; tentatively, D is TRBD2 (6 bases). Deletions cut 2 bases from V and 4 bases from J, with 11 bases between. Germline CDR1 is KGHSH and CDR2 is LQKENI. The CDR3 runs 15 residues.

The DNA of the CDR3 is TGCGCCAGCAGTCAATCGATCATCCCTCCAAAATACAATGAGCAGTTCTTC. Its translation is CASSQSIIPPKYNEQFF. The chain recombines TRBV23-1 with TRBJ2-1; D unclear. TRBV23-1 is an ORF, and what it does is uncertain. V gave up 0 bases and J gave up 4 bases, with 16 bases separating them. The CDR3 is 17 residues long.

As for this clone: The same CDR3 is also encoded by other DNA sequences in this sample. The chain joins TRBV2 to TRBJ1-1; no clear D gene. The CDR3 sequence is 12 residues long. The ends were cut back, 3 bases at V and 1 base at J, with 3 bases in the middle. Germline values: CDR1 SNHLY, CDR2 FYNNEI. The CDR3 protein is CASSERNTEAFF. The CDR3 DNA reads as TGTGCCAGCAGTGAGAGGAACACTGAAGCTTTCTTT. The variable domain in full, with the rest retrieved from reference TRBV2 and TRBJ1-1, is EPEVTQTPSHQVTQMGQEVILRCVPISNHLYFYWYRQILGQKVEFLVSFYNNEISEKSEIFDDQFSVERPDGSNFTLKIRSTKLEDSAMYFCASSERNTEAFFGQGTRLTVV.

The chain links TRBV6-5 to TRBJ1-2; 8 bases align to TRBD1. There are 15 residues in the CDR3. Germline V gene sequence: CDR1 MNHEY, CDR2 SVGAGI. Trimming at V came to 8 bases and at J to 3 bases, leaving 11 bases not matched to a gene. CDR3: CASRPWHRGDYGYTF. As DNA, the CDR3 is TGTGCCAGCCGCCCGTGGCACAGGGGGGACTATGGCTACACCTTC.

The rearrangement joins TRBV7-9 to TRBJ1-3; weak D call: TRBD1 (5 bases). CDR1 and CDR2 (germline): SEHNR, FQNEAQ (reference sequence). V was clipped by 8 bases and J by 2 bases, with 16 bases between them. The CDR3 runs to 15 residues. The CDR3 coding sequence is TGTGCCAGCTGGGGAGGCAGGGTAGCTGGAAACACCATATATTTT. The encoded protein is CASWGGRVAGNTIYF.

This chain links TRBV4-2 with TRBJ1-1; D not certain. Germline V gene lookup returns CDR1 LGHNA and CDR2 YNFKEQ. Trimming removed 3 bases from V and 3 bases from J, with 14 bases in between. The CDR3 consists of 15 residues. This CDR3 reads CASSQGDGTDTEAFF. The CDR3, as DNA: TGTGCCAGCAGCCAGGGAGACGGTACGGACACTGAAGCTTTCTTT.

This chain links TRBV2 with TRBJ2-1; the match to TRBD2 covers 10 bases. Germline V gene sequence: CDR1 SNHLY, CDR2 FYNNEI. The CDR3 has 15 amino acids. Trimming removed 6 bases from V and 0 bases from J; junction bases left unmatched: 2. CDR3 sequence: CASRIAGGSYNEQFF. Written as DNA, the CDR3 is TGTGCCAGCAGGATAGCGGGAGGCTCCTACAATGAGCAGTTCTTC.

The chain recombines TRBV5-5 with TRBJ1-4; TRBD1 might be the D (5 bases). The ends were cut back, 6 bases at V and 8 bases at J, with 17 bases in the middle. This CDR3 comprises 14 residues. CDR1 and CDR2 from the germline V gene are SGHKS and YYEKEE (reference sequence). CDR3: CASTLLGGNEKLFF. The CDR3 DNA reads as TGTGCCAGCACCTTACTCGGGGGAAACGAAAAACTGTTTTTT.

CDR3 bases: TGTGCCAGCAGTGCGACAGGGGGCGTTCAAGGGCCCCAGCATTTT. The encoded protein is CASSATGGVQGPQHF. The chain combines TRBV6-5 with TRBJ1-5, with TRBD1 identical over 10 bases. With V trimmed by 5 bases and J by 9 bases, 10 bases remained unmatched. The CDR3 is 15 amino acids. Per the germline V gene, CDR1 is MNHEY and CDR2 is SVGAGI.

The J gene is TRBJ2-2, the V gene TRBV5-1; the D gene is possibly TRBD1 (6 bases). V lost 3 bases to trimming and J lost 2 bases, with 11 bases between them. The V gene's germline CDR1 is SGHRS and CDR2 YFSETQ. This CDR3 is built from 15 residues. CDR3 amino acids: CASSSYRDNTGELFF. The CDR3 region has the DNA TGCGCCAGCAGCTCGTACAGGGACAACACCGGGGAGCTGTTTTTT.

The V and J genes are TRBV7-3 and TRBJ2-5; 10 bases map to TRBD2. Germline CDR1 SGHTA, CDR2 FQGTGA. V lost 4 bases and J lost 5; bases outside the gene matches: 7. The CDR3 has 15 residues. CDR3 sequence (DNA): TGTGCCAGCAGCTCACGGACTAGCGGATTGGAGACCCAGTACTTC. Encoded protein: CASSSRTSGLETQYF.

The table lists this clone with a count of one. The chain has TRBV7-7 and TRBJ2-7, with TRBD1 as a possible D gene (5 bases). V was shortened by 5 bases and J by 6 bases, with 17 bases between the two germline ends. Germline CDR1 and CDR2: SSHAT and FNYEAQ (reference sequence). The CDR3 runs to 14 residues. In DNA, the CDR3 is TGTGCCAGCAGCACGACAGCAAAACCCGGCGAGCAGTACTTC. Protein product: CASSTTAKPGEQYF.

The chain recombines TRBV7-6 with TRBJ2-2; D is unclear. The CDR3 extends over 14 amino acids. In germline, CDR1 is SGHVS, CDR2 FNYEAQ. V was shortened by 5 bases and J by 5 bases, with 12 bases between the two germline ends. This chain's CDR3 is CASSQLLSTGELFF. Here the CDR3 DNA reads TGTGCCAGCAGCCAACTGCTAAGTACCGGGGAGCTGTTTTTT.

The CDR3 protein is CASSSNRFQETQYF. The CDR3 DNA sequence: TGCGCCAGCAGCTCGAACAGGTTCCAAGAGACCCAGTACTTC. The V and J genes are TRBV5-1 and TRBJ2-5, with D perhaps matching TRBD1 (5 bases). V lost 3 bases, J lost 1 base, and 10 bases lay in between. This CDR3 has 14 amino acids. Per germline, CDR1 SGHRS and CDR2 YFSETQ.

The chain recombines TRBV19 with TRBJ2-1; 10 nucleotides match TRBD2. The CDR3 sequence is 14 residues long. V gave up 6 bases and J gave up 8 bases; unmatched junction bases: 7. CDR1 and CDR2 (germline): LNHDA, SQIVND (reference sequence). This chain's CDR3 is CASSPPLAGDEQFF. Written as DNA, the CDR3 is TGTGCCAGTAGCCCTCCGCTAGCGGGAGATGAGCAGTTCTTC.

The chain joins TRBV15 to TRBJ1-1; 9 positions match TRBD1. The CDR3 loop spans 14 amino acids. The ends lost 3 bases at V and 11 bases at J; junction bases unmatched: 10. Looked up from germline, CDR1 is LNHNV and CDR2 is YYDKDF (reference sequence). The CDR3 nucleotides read TGTGCCACCAGCAGGCGAAGGGACAGGGCCGCCGCTTTCTTT. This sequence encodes CATSRRRDRAAAFF.

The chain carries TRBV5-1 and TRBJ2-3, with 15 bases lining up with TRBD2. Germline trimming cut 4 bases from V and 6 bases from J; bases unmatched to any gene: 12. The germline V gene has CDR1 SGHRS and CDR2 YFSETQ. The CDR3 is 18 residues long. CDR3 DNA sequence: TGCGCCAGCAGCCTGGGGGGACTAGCGGGAGGTGTTGCGGATACGCAGTATTTT. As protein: CASSLGGLAGGVADTQYF.

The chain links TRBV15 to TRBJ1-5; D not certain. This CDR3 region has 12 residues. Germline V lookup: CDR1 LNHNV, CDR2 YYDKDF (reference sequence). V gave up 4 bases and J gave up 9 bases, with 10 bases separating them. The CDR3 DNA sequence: TGTGCCACCAGCACCTATATAGGGCCCCAGCATTTT. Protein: CATSTYIGPQHF.

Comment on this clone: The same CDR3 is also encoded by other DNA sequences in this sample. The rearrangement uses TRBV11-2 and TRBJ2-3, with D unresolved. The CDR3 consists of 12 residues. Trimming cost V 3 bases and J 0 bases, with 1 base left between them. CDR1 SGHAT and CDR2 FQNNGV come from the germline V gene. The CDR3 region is CASSLSTDTQYF. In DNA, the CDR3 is TGTGCCAGCAGCTTGAGCACAGATACGCAGTATTTT.

CDR3 DNA: TGTGCCAGCAGTTACTCTTACGGTGAAGCTTTCTTT. Translation: CASSYSYGEAFF. The chain carries TRBV6-5 and TRBJ1-1; no definite D call. This CDR3 has 12 amino acids. Deletions cut 0 bases from V and 7 bases from J, with 6 bases between. Germline lookup yields CDR1 MNHEY and CDR2 SVGAGI.

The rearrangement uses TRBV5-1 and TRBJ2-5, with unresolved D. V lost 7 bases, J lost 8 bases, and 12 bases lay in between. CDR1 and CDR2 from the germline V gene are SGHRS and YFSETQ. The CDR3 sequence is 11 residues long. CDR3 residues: CASLVRETQYF. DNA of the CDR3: TGCGCCAGCCTCGTCCGCGAAACCCAGTACTTC.

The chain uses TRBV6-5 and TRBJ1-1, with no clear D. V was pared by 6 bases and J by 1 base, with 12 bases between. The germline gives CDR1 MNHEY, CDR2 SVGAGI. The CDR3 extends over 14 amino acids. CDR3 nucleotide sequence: TGTGCCAGCAGGGCTTGGATGAGGAACACTGAAGCTTTCTTT. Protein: CASRAWMRNTEAFF.